This T cell receptor (beta chain) was documented in a study of blood T cell repertoires in COVID-19. Background on the study: PBMCs, B-cell-depleted T cells, or T cells were the source of the cDNA or gDNA that made up the material.

Germline loops: CDR1 SGHAT, CDR2 FQNNGV. V was pared by 3 bases and J by 5 bases, with 10 bases of the junction left unmatched. The length of the CDR3 is 16 residues. Original handling: Reference gene primer amplification gave nucleated cell count estimates. TCRdb's copy holds only in-frame clones and misses some; the assay was immunoSEQ multiplex PCR. That table supplies the V and J calls and clone size; D and trimming were determined from the DNA. Here the sample spans about 210,000 clones, around 82% being singletons. Source material: peripheral blood. J is TRBJ2-1 and V is TRBV11-2; 7 positions match TRBD2. The TCR originated in a woman aged 35 to 49 with acute or convalescent COVID-19. CDR3 nucleotide sequence: TGTGCCAGCAGCTTGGGAACGGGAGGTGTACACAATGAGCAGTTCTTC. Translating gives CASSLGTGGVHNEQFF.